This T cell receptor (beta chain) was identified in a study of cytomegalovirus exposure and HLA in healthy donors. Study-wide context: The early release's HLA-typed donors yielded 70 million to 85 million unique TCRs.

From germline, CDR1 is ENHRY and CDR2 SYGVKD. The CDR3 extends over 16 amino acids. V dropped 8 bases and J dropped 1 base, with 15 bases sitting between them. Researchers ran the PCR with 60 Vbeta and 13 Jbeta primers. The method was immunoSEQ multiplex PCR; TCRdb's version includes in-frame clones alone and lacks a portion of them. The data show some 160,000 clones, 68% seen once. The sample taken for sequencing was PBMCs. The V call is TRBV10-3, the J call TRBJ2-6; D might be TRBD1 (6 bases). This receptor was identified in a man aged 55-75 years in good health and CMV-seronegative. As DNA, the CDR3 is TGTGCCATCGGGGGCAGCGTTCCTTCTGGGGCCAACGTCCTGACTTTC. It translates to CAIGGSVPSGANVLTF.